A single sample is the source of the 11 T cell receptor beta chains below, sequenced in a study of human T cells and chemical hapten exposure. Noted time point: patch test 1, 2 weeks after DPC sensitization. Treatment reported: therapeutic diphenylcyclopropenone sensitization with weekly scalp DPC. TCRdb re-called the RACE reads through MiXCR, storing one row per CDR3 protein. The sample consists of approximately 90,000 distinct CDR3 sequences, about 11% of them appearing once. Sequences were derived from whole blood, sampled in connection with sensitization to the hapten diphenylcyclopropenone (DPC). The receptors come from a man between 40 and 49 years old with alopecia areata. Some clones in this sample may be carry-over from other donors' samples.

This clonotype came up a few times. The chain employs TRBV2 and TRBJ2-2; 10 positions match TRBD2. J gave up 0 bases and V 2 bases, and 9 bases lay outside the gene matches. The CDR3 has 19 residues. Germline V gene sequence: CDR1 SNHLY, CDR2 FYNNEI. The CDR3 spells CASSEFIWSGRANTGELFF. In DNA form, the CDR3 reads TGTGCCAGCAGTGAATTTATTTGGAGCGGGAGGGCGAACACCGGGGAGCTGTTTTTT. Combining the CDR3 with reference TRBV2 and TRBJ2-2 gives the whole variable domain EPEVTQTPSHQVTQMGQEVILRCVPISNHLYFYWYRQILGQKVEFLVSFYNNEISEKSEIFDDQFSVERPDGSNFTLKIRSTKLEDSAMYFCASSEFIWSGRANTGELFFGEGSRLTVL.

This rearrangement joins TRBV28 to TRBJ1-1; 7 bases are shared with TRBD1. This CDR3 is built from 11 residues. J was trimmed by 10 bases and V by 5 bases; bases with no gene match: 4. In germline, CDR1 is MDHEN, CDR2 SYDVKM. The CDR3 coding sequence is TGTGCCAGCAGTGCACAGGGGAGAGCTTTCTTT. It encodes CASSAQGRAFF.

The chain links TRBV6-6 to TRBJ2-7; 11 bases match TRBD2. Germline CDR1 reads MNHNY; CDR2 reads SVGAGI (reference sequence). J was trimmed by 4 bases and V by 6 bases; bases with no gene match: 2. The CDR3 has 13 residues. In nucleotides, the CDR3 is TGTGCCAGCAGGGGGACTAGCGGATACGAGCAGTACGTC. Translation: CASRGTSGYEQYV.

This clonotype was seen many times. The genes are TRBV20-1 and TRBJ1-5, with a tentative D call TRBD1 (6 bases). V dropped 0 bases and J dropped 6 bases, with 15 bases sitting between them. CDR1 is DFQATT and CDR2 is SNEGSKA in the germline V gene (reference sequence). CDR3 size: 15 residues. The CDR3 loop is CSARDLGATGQPQHF. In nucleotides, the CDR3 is TGCAGTGCTAGAGATCTGGGGGCGACGGGTCAGCCCCAGCATTTT.

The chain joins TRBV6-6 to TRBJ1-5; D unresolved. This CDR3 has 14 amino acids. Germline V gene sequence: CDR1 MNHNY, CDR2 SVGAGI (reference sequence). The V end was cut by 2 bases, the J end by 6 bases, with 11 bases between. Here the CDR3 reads CASSYPRQGQPQHF. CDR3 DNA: TGTGCCAGCAGTTACCCTCGACAAGGTCAGCCCCAGCATTTT.

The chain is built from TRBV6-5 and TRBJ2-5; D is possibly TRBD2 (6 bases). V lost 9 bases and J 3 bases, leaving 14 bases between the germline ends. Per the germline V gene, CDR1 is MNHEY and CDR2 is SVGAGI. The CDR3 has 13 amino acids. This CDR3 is CASRDLEEETQYF. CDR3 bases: TGTGCCAGTAGGGACTTGGAGGAAGAGACCCAGTACTTC.

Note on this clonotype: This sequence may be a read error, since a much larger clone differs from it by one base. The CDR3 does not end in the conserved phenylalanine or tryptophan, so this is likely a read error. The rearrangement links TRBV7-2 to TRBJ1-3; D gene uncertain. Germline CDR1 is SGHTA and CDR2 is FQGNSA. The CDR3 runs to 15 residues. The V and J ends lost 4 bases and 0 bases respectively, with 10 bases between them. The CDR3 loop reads CASSSLPGSGNTIYI. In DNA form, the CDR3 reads TGTGCCAGCAGCTCCCTGCCTGGCTCTGGAAACACCATATATATT.

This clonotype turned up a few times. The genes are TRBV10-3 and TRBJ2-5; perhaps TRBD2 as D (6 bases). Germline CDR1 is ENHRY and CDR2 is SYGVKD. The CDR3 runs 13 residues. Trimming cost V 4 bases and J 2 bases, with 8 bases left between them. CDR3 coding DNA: TGTGCCATCAGTGCTGGGGGGCAAGAGACCCAGTACTTC. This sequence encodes CAISAGGQETQYF.

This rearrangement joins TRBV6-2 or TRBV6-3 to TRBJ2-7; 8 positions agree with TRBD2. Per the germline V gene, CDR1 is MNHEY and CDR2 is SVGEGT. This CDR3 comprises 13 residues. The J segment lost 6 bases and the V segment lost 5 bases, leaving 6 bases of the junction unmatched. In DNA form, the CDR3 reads TGTGCCAGCAGTCACCGGACTAGCTTCGAGCAGTACGTC. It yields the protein CASSHRTSFEQYV.

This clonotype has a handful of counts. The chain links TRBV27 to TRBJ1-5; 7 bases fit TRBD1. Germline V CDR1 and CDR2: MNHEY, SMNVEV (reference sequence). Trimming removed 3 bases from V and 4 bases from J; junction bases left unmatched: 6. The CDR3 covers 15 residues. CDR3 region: CASSLGQFNNQPQHF. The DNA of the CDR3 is TGTGCCAGCAGTTTGGGACAGTTCAATAATCAGCCCCAGCATTTT.

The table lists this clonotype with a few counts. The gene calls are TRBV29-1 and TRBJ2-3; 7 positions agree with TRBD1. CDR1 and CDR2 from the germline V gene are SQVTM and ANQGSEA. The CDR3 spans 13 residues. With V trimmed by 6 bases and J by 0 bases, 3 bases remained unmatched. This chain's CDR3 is CSVGQLSTDTQYF. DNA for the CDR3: TGCAGCGTGGGACAGCTCAGCACAGATACGCAGTATTTT.